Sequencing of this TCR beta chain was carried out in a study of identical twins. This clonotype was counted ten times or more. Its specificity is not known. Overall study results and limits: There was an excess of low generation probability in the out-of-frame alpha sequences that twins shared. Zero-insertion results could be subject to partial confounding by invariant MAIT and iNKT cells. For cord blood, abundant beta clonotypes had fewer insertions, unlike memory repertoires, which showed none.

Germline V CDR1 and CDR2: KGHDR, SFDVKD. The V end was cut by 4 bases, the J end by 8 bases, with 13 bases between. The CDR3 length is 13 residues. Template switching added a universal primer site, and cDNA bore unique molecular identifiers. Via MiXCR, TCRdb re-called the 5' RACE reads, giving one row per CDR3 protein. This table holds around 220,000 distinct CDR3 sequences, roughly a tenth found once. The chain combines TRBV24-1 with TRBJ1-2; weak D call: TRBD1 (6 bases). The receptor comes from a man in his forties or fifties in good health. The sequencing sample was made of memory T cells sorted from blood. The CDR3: CATSESGTPGYTF. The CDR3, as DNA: TGTGCCACCAGTGAATCCGGGACACCCGGCTACACCTTC.